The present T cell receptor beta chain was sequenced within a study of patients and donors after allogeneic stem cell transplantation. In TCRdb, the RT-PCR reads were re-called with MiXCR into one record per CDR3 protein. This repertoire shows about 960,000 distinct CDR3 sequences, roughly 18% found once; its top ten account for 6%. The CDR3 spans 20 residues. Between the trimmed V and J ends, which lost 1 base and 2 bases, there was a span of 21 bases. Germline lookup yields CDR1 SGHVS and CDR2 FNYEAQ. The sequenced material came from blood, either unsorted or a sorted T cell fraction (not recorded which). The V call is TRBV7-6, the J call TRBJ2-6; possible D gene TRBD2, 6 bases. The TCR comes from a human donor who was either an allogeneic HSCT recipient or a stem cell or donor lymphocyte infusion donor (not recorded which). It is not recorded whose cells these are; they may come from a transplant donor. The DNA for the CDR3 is TGTGCCAGCAGCTTAGTAGTTGAGGGAGGCCTCGTCCCTGGGGCCAACGTCCTGACTTTC. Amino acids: CASSLVVEGGLVPGANVLTF.